These 29 T cell receptor beta chains were all obtained from the same sample, sequenced in a study of shared clonotypes between healthy human individuals. Profiled with immunoSEQ multiplex PCR; TCRdb holds only in-frame clones, not every one. The table has some 2.1 million clones, over 85% seen once; the top ten hold about 0.13%. The source material was naive CD4+ T cells sorted from blood. Described subset: CD45RA+ positively selected. Receptors originate from a man between 18 and 29 years old in good health.

The chain has TRBV7-9 and TRBJ1-2; D possibly corresponds to TRBD1 (6 bases). CDR3 length: 14 residues. The germline CDR1 and CDR2 sequences are SEHNR and FQNEAQ (reference sequence). Trimming stripped 5 bases from V and 4 bases from J, with 14 bases between. CDR3 protein: CASSPWTVVYGYTF. CDR3 bases: TGTGCCAGCAGCCCGTGGACAGTCGTCTATGGCTACACCTTC.

The genes are TRBV7-2 and TRBJ2-7; 11 positions agree with TRBD2. The germline V gene has CDR1 SGHTA and CDR2 FQGNSA. Trimming cost V 0 bases and J 4 bases; bases outside gene matches: 14. The CDR3 is 19 residues long. CDR3 DNA: TGTGCCAGCAGCTTAGCGAGATTGACTAGCGGGATCCCCTTTTACGAGCAGTACTTC. The encoded protein is CASSLARLTSGIPFYEQYF.

The V call is TRBV7-2, the J call TRBJ2-7; 7 bases align to TRBD2. The CDR3 covers 15 residues. V shed 1 base, J shed 0 bases, and the junction held 3 bases outside the gene matches. Germline CDR1 is SGHTA and CDR2 is FQGNSA. The CDR3 DNA reads TGTGCCAGCAGCTTAGATAGCGGGTACTCCTACGAGCAGTACTTC. Its protein is CASSLDSGYSYEQYF.

The DNA of the CDR3 is TGTGCCAGCAGCGCAGGTACCAATCAGCCCCAGCATTTT. Translating it yields CASSAGTNQPQHF. The chain has TRBV5-6 and TRBJ1-5; D is unresolved. The CDR3 consists of 13 residues. Germline lookup yields CDR1 SGHDT and CDR2 YYEEEE. V was shortened by 4 bases and J by 3 bases, with 8 bases between the two germline ends. Full variable domain (missing parts from reference TRBV5-6 and TRBJ1-5): DAGVTQSPTHLIKTRGQQVTLRCSPKSGHDTVSWYQQALGQGPQFIFQYYEEEERQRGNFPDRFSGHQFPNYSSELNVNALLLGDSALYLCASSAGTNQPQHFGDGTRLSIL.

Details on this clone: Other DNA sequences in this specimen translate into the identical CDR3. The chain uses TRBV5-6 and TRBJ2-2, with D unclear. The CDR3 sequence is 12 residues long. Between the trimmed V and J ends, which lost 0 bases and 7 bases, there was a span of 4 bases. Germline V gene sequence: CDR1 SGHDT, CDR2 YYEEEE. As DNA, the CDR3 is TGTGCCAGCAGCTTGGTCAGCGGGGAGCTGTTTTTT. This encodes CASSLVSGELFF. Looking up the rest from reference TRBV5-6 and TRBJ2-2 gives the full variable domain: DAGVTQSPTHLIKTRGQQVTLRCSPKSGHDTVSWYQQALGQGPQFIFQYYEEEERQRGNFPDRFSGHQFPNYSSELNVNALLLGDSALYLCASSLVSGELFFGEGSRLTVL.

For the CDR3, the DNA is TGTGCCAGCAGCTTAGGCGCGGGCGTCGACCTTACCTACGAGCAGTACTTC. Encoded protein: CASSLGAGVDLTYEQYF. The chain links TRBV7-9 to TRBJ2-7; the D gene is possibly TRBD2 (5 bases). CDR1 and CDR2 (germline): SEHNR, FQNEAQ (reference sequence). The length of the CDR3 is 17 residues. Trimming cost V 1 base and J 2 bases, with 18 bases left between them.

The chain recombines TRBV7-9 with TRBJ2-3; D might be TRBD1 (5 bases). V lost 5 bases and J lost 0, with 12 bases in between. The germline gives CDR1 SEHNR, CDR2 FQNEAQ (reference sequence). This CDR3 region has 15 residues. CDR3 in DNA: TGTGCCAGCAGCCCAGGGCATTCTAGCACAGATACGCAGTATTTT. Residues: CASSPGHSSTDTQYF. Using reference TRBV7-9 and TRBJ2-3 for the parts outside the CDR3, the full variable domain is DTGVSQNPRHKITKRGQNVTFRCDPISEHNRLYWYRQTLGQGPEFLTYFQNEAQLEKSRLLSDRFSAERPKGSFSTLEIQRTEQGDSAMYLCASSPGHSSTDTQYFGPGTRLTVL.

The genes are TRBV5-4 and TRBJ2-7, with D tentatively TRBD2 (6 bases). Germline lookup yields CDR1 SGHNT and CDR2 YYREEE (reference sequence). The CDR3 is 15 residues long. V lost 4 bases and J lost 3, with 17 bases in between. CDR3 bases: TGTGCCAGCAGCGTCCTAGGAGGGGACCTCTACGAGCAGTACTTC. Translation: CASSVLGGDLYEQYF.

V is TRBV7-2 and J is TRBJ1-5; 7 bases fit TRBD1. Germline-derived CDR1 and CDR2 are SGHTA and FQGNSA. The V segment lost 4 bases and the J segment 5 bases; nucleotides outside the gene matches: 8. This CDR3 is 15 amino acids long. The CDR3 bases are TGTGCCAGCAGCTCCGTTTGGGACAGAGATCAGCCCCAGCATTTT. Protein product: CASSSVWDRDQPQHF. Looking up the rest from reference TRBV7-2 and TRBJ1-5 gives the full variable domain: GAGVSQSPSNKVTEKGKDVELRCDPISGHTALYWYRQSLGQGLEFLIYFQGNSAPDKSGLPSDRFSAERTGGSVSTLTIQRTQQEDSAVYLCASSSVWDRDQPQHFGDGTRLSIL.

This CDR3 is CASSFGSGYTF. In nucleotides, the CDR3 is TGTGCCAGCAGCTTCGGTAGTGGCTACACCTTC. The gene calls are TRBV6-1 and TRBJ1-2, with D unresolved. Per germline, CDR1 MNHNS and CDR2 SASEGT. The CDR3 runs to 11 residues. V lost 6 bases, J lost 7 bases, and 9 bases lay in between.

CDR3 region: CASSPRFMESNQPQHF. CDR3 coding DNA: TGTGCCAGCTCACCTAGATTTATGGAAAGCAATCAGCCCCAGCATTTT. The chain recombines TRBV18 with TRBJ1-5; D is unclear. CDR1 KGHSH and CDR2 LQKENI come from the germline V gene. The CDR3 is made up of 16 amino acids. V was pared by 3 bases and J by 1 base, with 13 bases between.

This clone was seen only once. The chain uses TRBV7-9 and TRBJ2-7; TRBD1 might be the D (5 bases). V was shortened by 5 bases and J by 6 bases, with 20 bases between the two germline ends. The CDR3 loop spans 15 amino acids. CDR1 SEHNR and CDR2 FQNEAQ come from the germline V gene (reference sequence). The CDR3 DNA sequence: TGTGCCAGCAGCCCCGGGTGGGTAGGGGCCTCCGAGCAGTACTTC. Protein sequence: CASSPGWVGASEQYF. Looking up the rest from reference TRBV7-9 and TRBJ2-7 gives the full variable domain: DTGVSQNPRHKITKRGQNVTFRCDPISEHNRLYWYRQTLGQGPEFLTYFQNEAQLEKSRLLSDRFSAERPKGSFSTLEIQRTEQGDSAMYLCASSPGWVGASEQYFGPGTRLTVT.

Comment on this clone: A much larger clone differs by one base, so this may be a read error. J is TRBJ2-7 and V is TRBV11-2; 7 bases agree with TRBD2. The V gene's germline CDR1 is SGHAT and CDR2 FQNNGV. The CDR3 covers 13 residues. Germline trimming cut 3 bases from V and 4 bases from J; bases unmatched to any gene: 3. The CDR3 region is CASSLGGWYEQYF. The CDR3 coding sequence is TGTGCCAGCAGCTTGGGGGGGTGGTACGAGCAGTACTTC. Complete variable domain (other parts from reference TRBV11-2 and TRBJ2-7): EAGVAQSPRYKIIEKRQSVAFWCNPISGHATLYWYQQILGQGPKLLIQFQNNGVVDDSQLPKDRFSAERLKGVDSTLKIQPAKLEDSAVYLCASSLGGWYEQYFGPGTRLTVT.

This chain links TRBV30 with TRBJ2-5; D could derive from TRBD1 or TRBD2 (7 bases each). V dropped 5 bases and J dropped 5 bases, with 24 bases sitting between them. CDR1 is GTSNPN, CDR2 SVGIG, per germline (reference sequence). This CDR3 is 16 amino acids long. The CDR3 DNA is TGTGCCTGGTCCTCCAGGGGGGAGGGTTTGTGGGAGACCCAGTACTTC. Translation gives CAWSSRGEGLWETQYF.

The rearrangement links TRBV19 to TRBJ2-7, with D tentatively TRBD1 (6 bases). V gave up 0 bases and J gave up 4 bases, with 10 bases separating them. CDR3 length: 14 residues. CDR1 LNHDA and CDR2 SQIVND come from the germline V gene (reference sequence). CDR3 bases: TGTGCCAGTAGTATAGACAGGGGAGCGTACGAGCAGTACTTC. Translated, it gives CASSIDRGAYEQYF.

This chain connects TRBV27 to TRBJ1-2; no clear D. Trimming pared 5 bases from V and 4 bases from J, leaving 11 bases between. The CDR3 runs to 13 residues. In germline, CDR1 is MNHEY, CDR2 SMNVEV (reference sequence). The CDR3: CASSPQSAYGYTF. CDR3 in DNA: TGTGCCAGCAGTCCCCAATCGGCCTATGGCTACACCTTC.

The CDR3 bases are TGCGCCAGCAGCTTACCTTCGGCTAGCTATGGCTACACCTTC. As protein: CASSLPSASYGYTF. The chain recombines TRBV5-1 with TRBJ1-2; D is undetermined. Germline loops: CDR1 SGHRS, CDR2 YFSETQ. V lost 2 bases and J lost 4, with 12 bases in between. CDR3 length equals 14 residues. Together with reference TRBV5-1 and TRBJ1-2, the CDR3 gives the full variable domain: KAGVTQTPRYLIKTRGQQVTLSCSPISGHRSVSWYQQTPGQGLQFLFEYFSETQRNKGNFPGRFSGRQFSNSRSEMNVSTLELGDSALYLCASSLPSASYGYTFGSGTRLTVV.

As for this clone: The same CDR3 can be traced to other DNA sequences in this sample. The rearrangement joins TRBV28 to TRBJ1-2; D is perhaps TRBD1 (5 bases). V lost 3 bases and J lost 0, with 8 bases in between. CDR3 length: 14 residues. Germline V gene lookup returns CDR1 MDHEN and CDR2 SYDVKM. The CDR3 protein is CASSLYRSNYGYTF. The CDR3 DNA reads as TGTGCCAGCAGTTTGTACAGGTCTAACTATGGCTACACCTTC.

This sequence joins TRBV6-6 and TRBJ1-1; the D is unclear. Germline lookup yields CDR1 MNHNY and CDR2 SVGAGI (reference sequence). V dropped 6 bases and J dropped 0 bases, with 8 bases sitting between them. This CDR3 spans 13 amino acids. CDR3: CASRPPVNTEAFF. The DNA of the CDR3 is TGTGCCAGCAGACCCCCAGTGAACACTGAAGCTTTCTTT.

The V gene is TRBV28, the J gene TRBJ1-1, with a weak D call TRBD1 (5 bases). This CDR3 contains 14 residues. The germline V and J ends were trimmed by 8 bases and 2 bases, with 15 bases remaining between them. From germline, CDR1 is MDHEN and CDR2 SYDVKM. This chain's CDR3 is CASGSGAVNTEAFF. Here the CDR3 DNA reads TGTGCCAGCGGGTCCGGGGCAGTTAACACTGAAGCTTTCTTT.

V usage is TRBV28 and J usage is TRBJ1-2; D uncertain. There are 15 residues in the CDR3. Deletions cut 4 bases from V and 4 bases from J, with 16 bases between. Germline V gene sequence: CDR1 MDHEN, CDR2 SYDVKM. The CDR3 sequence is CASSSSTLGSYGYTF. CDR3 in DNA: TGTGCCAGCAGTTCTTCCACCCTGGGGAGCTATGGCTACACCTTC.

Remarks on this clone: A much larger clone is a single base away; this may be a read error. The gene calls are TRBV4-2 and TRBJ1-1, with D perhaps matching TRBD1 (5 bases). CDR3 length equals 14 residues. Germline V CDR1 and CDR2: LGHNA, YNFKEQ. The chain's CDR3 is CASSRNIGTTEALF. CDR3 in DNA: TGTGCCAGCAGCCGCAATATTGGGACTACTGAAGCTCTCTTT.

J is TRBJ2-3 and V is TRBV5-6; D unresolved. V was cut by 4 bases and J by 7 bases, with 16 bases left in between. This CDR3 is 14 amino acids long. Germline CDR1 is SGHDT and CDR2 is YYEEEE. CDR3 DNA sequence: TGTGCCAGCAGCCCCGGCCCTCCTGCAAATACGCAGTATTTT. It encodes CASSPGPPANTQYF.

The chain couples TRBV4-3 to TRBJ2-3, with 10 bases that match TRBD2. V dropped 1 base and J dropped 6; count of bases not matched to a gene: 10. The CDR3 has 17 amino acids. Germline CDR1 is LGHNA and CDR2 is YSLEER. DNA for the CDR3: TGCGCCAGCAGCCAAGTTGGGGTAGCGGGAGGAACGGATACGCAGTATTTT. Translated, it gives CASSQVGVAGGTDTQYF.

This clone has just a few counts. This rearrangement joins TRBV5-1 to TRBJ1-1, with 7 bases matching TRBD1. The junction had 3 bases not matched to a gene; V was cut back by 3 bases and J by 1 base. Germline lookup yields CDR1 SGHRS and CDR2 YFSETQ. This CDR3 is built from 14 residues. CDR3 in amino acids: CASSSGQKNTEAFF. As DNA, the CDR3 is TGCGCCAGCAGCTCGGGACAGAAGAACACTGAAGCTTTCTTT.

This sequence joins TRBV6-5 and TRBJ1-1; D gene uncertain. This CDR3 is built from 14 residues. Germline CDR1 MNHEY, CDR2 SVGAGI. V was pared by 6 bases and J by 0 bases, with 11 bases between. CDR3 DNA sequence: TGTGCCAGCAGCCGCTCGGCGGTGAACACTGAAGCTTTCTTT. This sequence encodes CASSRSAVNTEAFF.

The V and J genes are TRBV28 and TRBJ2-3; 7 bases are a match to TRBD1. The germline gives CDR1 MDHEN, CDR2 SYDVKM. With 6 bases clipped from V and 0 bases from J, the junction kept 9 bases outside the gene matches. The CDR3 is 16 amino acids. CDR3 loop: CASSHAGTESTDTQYF. The CDR3 nucleotides are TGTGCCAGCAGCCACGCCGGGACAGAGAGCACAGATACGCAGTATTTT.

The chain carries TRBV4-3 and TRBJ2-2, with TRBD1 matching over 9 bases. V trimming: 0 bases; J trimming: 6 bases; junction bases outside the gene matches: 5. The germline gives CDR1 LGHNA, CDR2 YSLEER. This CDR3 has 16 residues. CDR3 sequence reads: CASSQEGGTGSGELFF. The CDR3 DNA reads as TGCGCCAGCAGCCAAGAAGGAGGGACAGGGTCCGGGGAGCTGTTTTTT.

This clone was counted a single time. This rearrangement joins TRBV6-1 to TRBJ2-1; D is perhaps TRBD1 or TRBD2 (5 bases each). V lost 1 base and J 6 bases, leaving 13 bases between the germline ends. Germline CDR1 and CDR2: MNHNS and SASEGT. CDR3 length equals 15 residues. CDR3 amino acids: CASSEVGIGGNEQFF. The CDR3 coding sequence is TGTGCCAGCAGTGAAGTCGGGATTGGGGGCAATGAGCAGTTCTTC.